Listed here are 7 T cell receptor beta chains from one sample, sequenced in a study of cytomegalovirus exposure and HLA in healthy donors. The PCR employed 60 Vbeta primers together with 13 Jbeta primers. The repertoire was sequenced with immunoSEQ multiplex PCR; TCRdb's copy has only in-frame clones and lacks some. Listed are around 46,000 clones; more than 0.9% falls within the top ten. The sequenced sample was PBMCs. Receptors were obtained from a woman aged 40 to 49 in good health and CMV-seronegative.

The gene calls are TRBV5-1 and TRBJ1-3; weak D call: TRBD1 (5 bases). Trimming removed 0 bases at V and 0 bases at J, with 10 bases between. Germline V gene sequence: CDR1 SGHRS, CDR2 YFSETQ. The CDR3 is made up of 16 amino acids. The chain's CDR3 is CASSLAGGLSGNTIYF. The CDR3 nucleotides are TGCGCCAGCAGCTTGGCGGGGGGACTCTCTGGAAACACCATATATTTT. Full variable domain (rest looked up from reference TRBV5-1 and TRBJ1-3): KAGVTQTPRYLIKTRGQQVTLSCSPISGHRSVSWYQQTPGQGLQFLFEYFSETQRNKGNFPGRFSGRQFSNSRSEMNVSTLELGDSALYLCASSLAGGLSGNTIYFGEGSWLTVV.

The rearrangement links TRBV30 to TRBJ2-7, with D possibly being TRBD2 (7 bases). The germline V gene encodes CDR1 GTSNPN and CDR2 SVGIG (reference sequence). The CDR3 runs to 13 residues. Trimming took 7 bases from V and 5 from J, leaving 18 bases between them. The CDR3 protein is CASGDRGANEQYF. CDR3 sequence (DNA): TGTGCCTCCGGGGACCGGGGGGCGAACGAGCAGTACTTC.

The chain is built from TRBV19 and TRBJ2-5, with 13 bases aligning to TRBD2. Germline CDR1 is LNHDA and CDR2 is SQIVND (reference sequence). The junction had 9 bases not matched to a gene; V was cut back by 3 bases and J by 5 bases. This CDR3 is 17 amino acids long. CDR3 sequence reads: CASSIDWTSGSEETQYF. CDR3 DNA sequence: TGTGCCAGTAGTATTGATTGGACTAGCGGGAGTGAGGAGACCCAGTACTTC.

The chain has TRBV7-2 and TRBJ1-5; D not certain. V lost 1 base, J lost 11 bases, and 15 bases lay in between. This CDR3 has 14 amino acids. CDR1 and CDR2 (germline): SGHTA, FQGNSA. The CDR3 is CASSLGVSQASQHF. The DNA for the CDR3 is TGTGCCAGCAGCTTAGGGGTCAGTCAGGCGTCCCAGCATTTT.

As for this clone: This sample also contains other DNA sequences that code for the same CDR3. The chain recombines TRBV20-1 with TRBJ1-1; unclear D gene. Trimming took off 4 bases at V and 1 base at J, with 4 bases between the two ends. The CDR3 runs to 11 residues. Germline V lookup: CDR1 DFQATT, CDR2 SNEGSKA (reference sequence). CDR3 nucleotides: TGCAGTGCTACAGGGAACACTGAAGCTTTCTTT. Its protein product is CSATGNTEAFF.

CDR3 sequence (DNA): TGCGCCAGCAGCCAAGGGCTCGGGGAGACCCAGTACTTC. Encoded protein: CASSQGLGETQYF. J is TRBJ2-5 and V is TRBV4-3; D gene ambiguous. From germline, CDR1 is LGHNA and CDR2 YSLEER. The CDR3 has 13 amino acids. V was trimmed by 1 base and J by 5 bases, leaving 8 bases between them.

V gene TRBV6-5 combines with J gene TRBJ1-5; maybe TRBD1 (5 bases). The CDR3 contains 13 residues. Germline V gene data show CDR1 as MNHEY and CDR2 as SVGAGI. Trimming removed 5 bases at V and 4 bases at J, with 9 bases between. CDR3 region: CASSTGLNQPQHF. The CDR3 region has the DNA TGTGCCAGCAGTACAGGTCTTAATCAGCCCCAGCATTTT.